This entry features one T cell receptor (beta chain) sequence. The target antigen is unknown. The data were taken from a study of cytomegalovirus exposure and HLA in healthy donors. Overall study findings and caveats: Accurate HLA-A and HLA-B prediction from TCR beta sequences was reported for most subjects. The presence/absence work took it that sequencing depth was about the same across donors. An apparent linkage of common viral pathogens to several of the most significant clusters emerged in a later analysis. Rates of TCR association differed by HLA locus in a later analysis, with DRB1 highest and HLA-C lowest.

Both 60 Vbeta primers and 13 Jbeta primers went into the PCR. Libraries were prepared by immunoSEQ multiplex PCR; TCRdb keeps only in-frame clonotypes and omits some of them. The table has fewer than 150,000 clones, about 79% seen once. CDR3 length: 14 amino acids. V was trimmed by 8 bases and J by 2 bases, leaving 15 bases between them. Germline V gene data show CDR1 as MNHEY and CDR2 as SVGAGI. V and J are TRBV6-5 and TRBJ2-5, with D possibly TRBD2 on 6 matching bases. Sequencing input: PBMCs. The TCR originated in a man between 35 and 55 years old in good health and CMV-seropositive. CDR3 nucleotides: TGTGCCAGCGGCTCCCGGGAGCAACAAGAGACCCAGTACTTC. This codes for CASGSREQQETQYF.